This TCR beta chain was retrieved from a study of T cell responses to AZD1222 COVID-19 vaccine. Regarding the study as a whole: Elevations in Spike-specific TCR breadth and depth followed administration of two AZD1222 doses. At study baseline, merely over 5 AZD1222 recipients were seropositive. Spike-wide coverage was observed for vaccine-associated CD4 TCRs, with dominant responses at 160-218 and 743-854. Repertoires were sampled only after the peak T cell response.

As to this clone: Antigen unknown.

Using immunoSEQ multiplex PCR, the repertoire was profiled, and TCRdb retains in-frame clones only, with some absent. The table has approximately 140,000 clones, roughly 91% seen once. The CDR3 runs to 16 residues. Germline CDR1 is MDHEN and CDR2 is SYDVKM. V was pared by 3 bases and J by 1 base, with 5 bases of the junction left unmatched. Sequenced here: peripheral blood, sampled on day 0 of AZD1222 vaccination. This sequence was found in an adult in good health. The genes are TRBV28 and TRBJ2-1; 8 nucleotides agree with TRBD2. Written as DNA, the CDR3 is TGTGCCAGCAGTTTGCGCGGGAGGACTTCCTACAATGAGCAGTTCTTC. It specifies CASSLRGRTSYNEQFF.